This TCR beta chain was identified during a study of regulatory T cells in long-lasting Graves disease. Study background: Newly diagnosed Graves' patients had taken antithyroid drugs under 3 months.

This clonotype has just a few counts. Per germline, CDR1 MNHNS and CDR2 SASEGT. This CDR3 is 11 amino acids long. V dropped 5 bases and J dropped 9; count of bases not matched to a gene: 2. Indicated time point: newly diagnosed GD, antithyroid drugs for less than 3 months. Extracted RNA from PBMCs served as the source of the TCR library. According to the study, TCR beta libraries were built with iRepertoire HTBI primers and CDR3-region Arm-PCR. MiXCR, applied by TCRdb to the multiplex PCR reads, yields one record per CDR3 protein. In the table there are 350,000 to 500,000 distinct CDR3 sequences, less than 15% of which are singletons. The sample was also reused in another study, on T cells in Graves' hyperthyroidism and ophthalmopathy.

The sequencing here drew on peripheral blood mononuclear cells (PBMCs), taken at new diagnosis, from a patient treated with antithyroid drugs. The chain couples TRBV6-1 to TRBJ1-1; 8 bases match TRBD1. This sequence was found in a woman between 45 and 65 years old with Graves disease. CDR3 nucleotides: TGTGCCAGCAGTCGGACAGGGCAAGCTTTCTTT. Protein product: CASSRTGQAFF.